The next 11 T cell receptor beta chains were all read from a single sample in a study of shared clonotypes between healthy human individuals. In the naive CD8 group, cells lacked CD45RO and were positively selected for CCR7, so terminally differentiated effector memory CD45RA+ cells were left out. The assay was immunoSEQ multiplex PCR, and TCRdb's table has in-frame clones only and misses some. This table holds around 1.9 million clones, roughly 95% found once. The specimen sequenced was naive CD8+ T cells from PBMCs. Receptors were obtained from a man aged 18 to 35 in good health. Some clones in this sample may be carry-over from other donors' samples.

This clone was seen once. V and J are TRBV5-5 and TRBJ2-1, with 7 positions matching TRBD2. Germline V gives CDR1 SGHKS, CDR2 YYEKEE (reference sequence). The J segment lost 6 bases and the V segment lost 6 bases, leaving 9 bases of the junction unmatched. CDR3 length equals 14 residues. CDR3 amino acids: CASTWTSSFNEQFF. The DNA of the CDR3 is TGTGCCAGCACCTGGACTAGTAGTTTCAATGAGCAGTTCTTC.

This chain links TRBV7-9 with TRBJ1-5; D is perhaps TRBD1 (5 bases). The CDR3 is made up of 15 amino acids. V lost 5 bases and J 0 bases, leaving 11 bases between the germline ends. Germline assignment: CDR1 SEHNR and CDR2 FQNEAQ (reference sequence). CDR3 DNA sequence: TGTGCCAGCAGCCAGGACATTATTAGCAATCAGCCCCAGCATTTT. Its translation is CASSQDIISNQPQHF. Full variable domain (missing parts from reference TRBV7-9 and TRBJ1-5): DTGVSQNPRHKITKRGQNVTFRCDPISEHNRLYWYRQTLGQGPEFLTYFQNEAQLEKSRLLSDRFSAERPKGSFSTLEIQRTEQGDSAMYLCASSQDIISNQPQHFGDGTRLSIL.

V gene TRBV28 combines with J gene TRBJ2-7; the D is unclear. This CDR3 is built from 12 residues. V was shortened by 6 bases and J by 3 bases, with 9 bases between the two germline ends. Per the germline V gene, CDR1 is MDHEN and CDR2 is SYDVKM. CDR3 residues: CASSIVGYEQYF. The CDR3 DNA is TGTGCCAGCAGCATCGTGGGCTACGAGCAGTACTTC.

The CDR3 bases are TGTGCCACCAGTTGGGGGGTCGGCAGCAATCAGCCCCAGCATTTT. This codes for CATSWGVGSNQPQHF. V usage is TRBV15 and J usage is TRBJ1-5, with a tentative D call TRBD1 (5 bases). V dropped 6 bases and J dropped 1 base, with 13 bases sitting between them. The CDR3 is 15 residues long. CDR1 is LNHNV and CDR2 is YYDKDF in the germline V gene (reference sequence).

V and J are TRBV4-2 and TRBJ2-7; 12 positions agree with TRBD2. The CDR3 consists of 16 residues. Germline V lookup: CDR1 LGHNA, CDR2 YNFKEQ. V shed 2 bases, J shed 2 bases, and the junction held 4 bases outside the gene matches. The CDR3 sequence: CASSQILAGGTYEQYF. The DNA of the CDR3 is TGTGCCAGCAGCCAAATTCTAGCGGGAGGGACCTACGAGCAGTACTTC.

The chain is built from TRBV7-9 and TRBJ2-1; 8 nucleotides agree with TRBD2. Germline lookup yields CDR1 SEHNR and CDR2 FQNEAQ (reference sequence). The CDR3 covers 13 residues. J lost 6 bases, V lost 4 bases, and 2 bases had no gene match. CDR3 sequence (DNA): TGTGCCAGCAGCTCGACTAGCGCCAATGAGCAGTTCTTC. Translating it yields CASSSTSANEQFF.

The chain has TRBV15 and TRBJ2-5; D gene unclear. The CDR3 runs to 13 residues. The germline V gene has CDR1 LNHNV and CDR2 YYDKDF (reference sequence). The V and J ends lost 1 base and 2 bases respectively, with 5 bases between them. Here the CDR3 reads CATSRGPQETQYF. The CDR3 DNA reads TGTGCCACCAGCAGAGGGCCGCAAGAGACCCAGTACTTC.

The gene calls are TRBV4-1 and TRBJ1-4; 8 bases map to TRBD1. Germline CDR1 is MGHRA and CDR2 is YSYEKL. The CDR3 length is 16 residues. Trimming took 3 bases from V and 5 from J; bases not matched to a gene: 8. CDR3 sequence: CASSHALWDRNEKLFF. The CDR3 DNA reads TGCGCCAGCAGCCATGCCCTTTGGGACAGGAATGAAAAACTGTTTTTT.

The V gene is TRBV28, the J gene TRBJ2-1; 9 positions match TRBD2. Germline values: CDR1 MDHEN, CDR2 SYDVKM. V gave up 7 bases and J gave up 1 base; unmatched junction bases: 11. The CDR3 totals 17 residues. The CDR3 sequence is CASITPLREGSYNEQFF. The DNA of the CDR3 is TGTGCCAGCATTACGCCCCTGCGGGAGGGGTCCTACAATGAGCAGTTCTTC.

The rearrangement uses TRBV7-2 and TRBJ1-3; 7 nucleotides line up with TRBD1. From germline, CDR1 is SGHTA and CDR2 FQGNSA. This CDR3 has 17 residues. V was pared by 4 bases and J by 0 bases, with 9 bases of the junction left unmatched. For the CDR3, the DNA is TGTGCCAGCAGCTCCAGGACAGGCCTCTACTCTGGAAACACCATATATTTT. Protein: CASSSRTGLYSGNTIYF.

As for this clone: Additional DNA sequences in this sample encode the identical CDR3. V and J are TRBV9 and TRBJ2-7, with 13 bases fitting TRBD2. Looked up from germline, CDR1 is SGDLS and CDR2 is YYNGEE. This CDR3 has 15 residues. V lost 0 bases and J lost 4; bases outside the gene matches: 1. In nucleotides, the CDR3 is TGTGCCAGCAGCGTAGGGACTAGCGGGAGTTACGAGCAGTACTTC. This translates into CASSVGTSGSYEQYF.